Following are 19 T cell receptor beta chains from one sample sequenced in a study of blood T cell repertoires in COVID-19. Only in-frame clones appear in the TCRdb table, and some are missing; sequencing was by immunoSEQ multiplex PCR. The sample includes a few hundred thousand clones, just under 90% of them seen just once. The sample taken for sequencing was PBMCs or T cells enriched from blood (not recorded which). The source of these receptors is a woman between 50 and 59 years old who had recovered from COVID-19.

This chain uses TRBV7-2 with TRBJ1-2, with TRBD1 matching 8 bases. V shed 4 bases and J 4 bases; nucleotides not matched to a gene: 5. CDR1 is SGHTA, CDR2 FQGNSA, per germline. The CDR3 sequence is 14 residues long. CDR3 loop: CASSYTGQAYGYTF. The CDR3 region has the DNA TGTGCCAGCAGCTACACGGGACAGGCCTATGGCTACACCTTC.

The chain is built from TRBV7-9 and TRBJ1-2, with 9 positions matching TRBD1. In germline, CDR1 is SEHNR, CDR2 FQNEAQ (reference sequence). V was clipped by 10 bases and J by 1 base; unmatched bases: 7. There are 14 residues in the CDR3. The CDR3 loop is CATRETGGNYGYTF. The CDR3 DNA is TGTGCCACCCGAGAGACAGGGGGTAACTATGGCTACACCTTC. The whole variable domain, remainder taken from reference TRBV7-9 and TRBJ1-2, is DTGVSQNPRHKITKRGQNVTFRCDPISEHNRLYWYRQTLGQGPEFLTYFQNEAQLEKSRLLSDRFSAERPKGSFSTLEIQRTEQGDSAMYLCATRETGGNYGYTFGSGTRLTVV.

The CDR3 loop reads CASTGGGTGELFF. CDR3 in DNA: TGTGCCAGCACGGGGGGCGGAACCGGGGAGCTGTTTTTT. The rearrangement uses TRBV11-1 and TRBJ2-2; the D gene is possibly TRBD2 (7 bases). CDR1 and CDR2 (germline): SGHAT, FQDESV (reference sequence). V dropped 7 bases and J dropped 5 bases, with 11 bases sitting between them. The CDR3 spans 13 residues.

The chain uses TRBV24-1 and TRBJ2-3, with 10 bases identical to TRBD1. CDR1 is KGHDR and CDR2 is SFDVKD in the germline V gene. This CDR3 is built from 18 residues. Trimming took 4 bases from V and 3 from J; bases not matched to a gene: 12. The CDR3 sequence is CATSDPAFPGQGTDTQYF. As DNA, the CDR3 is TGTGCCACCAGTGACCCTGCGTTTCCGGGACAGGGGACAGATACGCAGTATTTT.

This chain joins TRBV2 and TRBJ2-3; no reliable D call. Per the germline V gene, CDR1 is SNHLY and CDR2 is FYNNEI. Trimming left V 3 bases short and J 3 bases short, with 10 bases between. This CDR3 is 14 amino acids long. The CDR3 sequence: CASSDRSLTDTQYF. DNA for the CDR3: TGTGCCAGCAGTGACCGATCTCTAACAGATACGCAGTATTTT.

About this clone itself: The junction departs from germline at one end; a sequencing error may be responsible. V and J are TRBV2 and TRBJ2-1, with D possibly matching TRBD2 (5 bases). From germline, CDR1 is SNHLY and CDR2 FYNNEI. The CDR3 covers 13 residues. The CDR3 bases are TGTGCCAGCAGTGAAGCTTCCCACCCGAACGGGATCTTC. Translated, it gives CASSEASHPNGIF. The complete variable domain, with remaining parts taken from reference TRBV2 and TRBJ2-1, reads EPEVTQTPSHQVTQMGQEVILRCVPISNHLYFYWYRQILGQKVEFLVSFYNNEISEKSEIFDDQFSVERPDGSNFTLKIRSTKLEDSAMYFCASSEASHPNGIFGPGTRLTVL.

J is TRBJ2-2 and V is TRBV25-1; possibly TRBD2 for D (5 bases). Germline V lookup: CDR1 MGHDK, CDR2 SYGVNS. Trimming removed 4 bases from V and 6 bases from J, with 12 bases in between. CDR3 length: 14 residues. CDR3 nucleotides: TGTGCCAGCAGTGGACCGGGAAACGCCGGGGAGCTGTTTTTT. Amino acid sequence: CASSGPGNAGELFF.

Comments on this clone: This same CDR3 is encoded by further DNA sequences in the sample. This chain uses TRBV4-1 with TRBJ1-1, with 7 bases identical to TRBD1. The germline CDR1 and CDR2 sequences are MGHRA and YSYEKL. With 4 bases clipped from V and 0 bases from J, the junction kept 5 bases outside the gene matches. The CDR3 length is 15 residues. CDR3 loop: CASSPGQAMNTEAFF. The CDR3 nucleotides read TGCGCCAGCAGCCCAGGACAGGCTATGAACACTGAAGCTTTCTTT.

This clone was counted once. J is TRBJ1-2 and V is TRBV30; D not certain. The CDR3 is 11 amino acids. The V and J ends lost 3 bases and 6 bases respectively, with 8 bases between them. Germline-derived CDR1 and CDR2 are GTSNPN and SVGIG (reference sequence). The CDR3 sequence is CAWRRQDGYTF. The CDR3 bases are TGTGCCTGGAGACGGCAGGATGGCTACACCTTC.

This chain links TRBV4-3 with TRBJ1-2, with D tentatively TRBD1 (5 bases). This CDR3 comprises 15 residues. Germline V gene sequence: CDR1 LGHNA, CDR2 YSLEER. V was shortened by 2 bases and J by 0 bases, with 10 bases between the two germline ends. The CDR3 nucleotides read TGCGCCAGCAGCCAACAGGGCTTAGCTAACTATGGCTACACCTTC. Protein sequence: CASSQQGLANYGYTF.

This chain's CDR3 is CASTGGVGYTF. The DNA for the CDR3 is TGTGCCAGCACAGGGGGCGTCGGCTACACCTTC. The gene calls are TRBV2 and TRBJ1-2; 8 nucleotides match TRBD1. V trimming: 7 bases; J trimming: 8 bases; junction bases outside the gene matches: 3. The CDR3 has 11 amino acids. Germline assignment: CDR1 SNHLY and CDR2 FYNNEI.

The chain couples TRBV29-1 to TRBJ2-1; D possibly corresponds to TRBD1 (6 bases). This CDR3 region has 14 residues. Trimming removed 1 base at V and 5 bases at J, with 12 bases between. Germline loops: CDR1 SQVTM, CDR2 ANQGSEA. The CDR3 DNA sequence: TGCAGCGTTGAAGCCCCCCAGGGGAACAATGAGCAGTTCTTC. Translating it yields CSVEAPQGNNEQFF.

The chain uses TRBV3-1 (or the pseudogene TRBV3-2) and TRBJ2-5; a possible D gene is TRBD2 (6 bases). Trimming stripped 4 bases from V and 2 bases from J, with 23 bases between. CDR1 and CDR2 (germline): LGHDT, YNNKEL (reference sequence). The length of the CDR3 is 18 residues. In DNA form, the CDR3 reads TGTGCCAGCAGCCTATCAACGGCGGGGCACCCAATTCAAGAGACCCAGTACTTC. Its translation is CASSLSTAGHPIQETQYF.

The chain uses TRBV2 and TRBJ2-5; 10 nucleotides match TRBD1. Germline V gene lookup returns CDR1 SNHLY and CDR2 FYNNEI. V lost 8 bases to trimming and J lost 6 bases; unmatched junction nucleotides: 6. The CDR3 sequence is 13 residues long. The CDR3 bases are TGTGCCAGCCTCCGGGACAGGGGACAGACCCAGTACTTC. Translating gives CASLRDRGQTQYF. Full variable domain (remainder filled in from reference TRBV2 and TRBJ2-5): EPEVTQTPSHQVTQMGQEVILRCVPISNHLYFYWYRQILGQKVEFLVSFYNNEISEKSEIFDDQFSVERPDGSNFTLKIRSTKLEDSAMYFCASLRDRGQTQYFGPGTRLLVL.

This clone has just a few counts. This chain uses TRBV5-1 with TRBJ2-5; TRBD1 agrees at 7 bases. The CDR3 covers 13 residues. Trimming cost V 3 bases and J 12 bases; bases outside gene matches: 11. Germline loops: CDR1 SGHRS, CDR2 YFSETQ. The CDR3 spells CASSSGQKPYEYF. The CDR3 DNA reads as TGCGCCAGCAGCTCGGGACAGAAACCTTACGAGTACTTC.

This clone was detected only a few times. The rearrangement links TRBV14 to TRBJ1-2; possible D gene TRBD1, 6 bases. The V gene's germline CDR1 is SGHDN and CDR2 FVKESK. This CDR3 contains 16 residues. V lost 1 base and J 7 bases, leaving 19 bases between the germline ends. DNA of the CDR3: TGTGCCAGCAGCCAAGTGTCAGGGGCGATGACGTTTGGCTACACCTTC. Translation gives CASSQVSGAMTFGYTF.

J is TRBJ2-7 and V is TRBV7-2; 9 bases are a match to TRBD1. Per the germline V gene, CDR1 is SGHTA and CDR2 is FQGNSA. Trimming at V came to 5 bases and at J to 5 bases, leaving 13 bases not matched to a gene. The CDR3 is 16 residues long. The CDR3 DNA reads as TGTGCCAGCAGCGTCTTACAGGGGGCTTTCCGACACGAGCAGTACTTC. Translation gives CASSVLQGAFRHEQYF.

This clone was seen once. The chain has TRBV9 and TRBJ1-2; 7 positions match TRBD1. The CDR3 runs 13 residues. V lost 3 bases and J lost 5; bases outside the gene matches: 4. CDR1 and CDR2 (germline): SGDLS, YYNGEE. The chain's CDR3 is CASSELQGYGYTF. The CDR3 coding sequence is TGTGCCAGCAGCGAACTACAGGGGTATGGCTACACCTTC. The full variable domain, with the rest looked up from reference TRBV9 and TRBJ1-2, is DSGVTQTPKHLITATGQRVTLRCSPRSGDLSVYWYQQSLDQGLQFLIQYYNGEERAKGNILERFSAQQFPDLHSELNLSSLELGDSALYFCASSELQGYGYTFGSGTRLTVV.

J is TRBJ1-1 and V is TRBV4-1; 9 bases are shared with TRBD1. The V and J ends lost 6 bases and 4 bases, in that order; junction bases with no gene match: 3. Germline CDR1 is MGHRA and CDR2 is YSYEKL. There are 13 residues in the CDR3. In nucleotides, the CDR3 is TGCGCCAGCAGGGACAGGGGCAGCACTGAAGCTTTCTTT. Translating it yields CASRDRGSTEAFF.